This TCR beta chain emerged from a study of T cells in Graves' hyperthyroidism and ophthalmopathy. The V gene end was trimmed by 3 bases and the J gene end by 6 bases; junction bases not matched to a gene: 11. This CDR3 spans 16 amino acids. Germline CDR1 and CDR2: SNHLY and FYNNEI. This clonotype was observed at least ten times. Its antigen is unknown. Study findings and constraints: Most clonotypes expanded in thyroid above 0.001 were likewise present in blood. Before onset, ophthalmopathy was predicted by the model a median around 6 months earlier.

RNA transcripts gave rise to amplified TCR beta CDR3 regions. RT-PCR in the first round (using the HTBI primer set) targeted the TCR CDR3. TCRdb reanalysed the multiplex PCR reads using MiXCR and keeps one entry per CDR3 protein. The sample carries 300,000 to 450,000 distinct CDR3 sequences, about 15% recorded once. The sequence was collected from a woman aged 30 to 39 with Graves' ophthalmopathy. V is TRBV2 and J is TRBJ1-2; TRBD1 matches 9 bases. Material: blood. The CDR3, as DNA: TGTGCCAGCAGTGAGTCAGTACAGGGGGCTAGGGATGGCTACACCTTC. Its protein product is CASSESVQGARDGYTF.